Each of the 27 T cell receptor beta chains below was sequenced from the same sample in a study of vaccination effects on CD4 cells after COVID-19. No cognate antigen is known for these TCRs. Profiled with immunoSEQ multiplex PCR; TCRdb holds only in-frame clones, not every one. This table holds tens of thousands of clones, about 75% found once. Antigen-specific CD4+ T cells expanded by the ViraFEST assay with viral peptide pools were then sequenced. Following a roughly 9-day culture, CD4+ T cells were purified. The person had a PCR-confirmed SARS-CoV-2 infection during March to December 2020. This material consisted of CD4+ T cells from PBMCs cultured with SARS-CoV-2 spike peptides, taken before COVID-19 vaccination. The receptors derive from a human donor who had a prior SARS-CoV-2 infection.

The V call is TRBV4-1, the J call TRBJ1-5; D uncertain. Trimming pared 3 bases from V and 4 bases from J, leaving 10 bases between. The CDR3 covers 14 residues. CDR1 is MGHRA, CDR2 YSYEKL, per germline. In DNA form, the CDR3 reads TGCGCCAGCAGCCACGGGGTAGTTAATCAGCCCCAGCATTTT. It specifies CASSHGVVNQPQHF.

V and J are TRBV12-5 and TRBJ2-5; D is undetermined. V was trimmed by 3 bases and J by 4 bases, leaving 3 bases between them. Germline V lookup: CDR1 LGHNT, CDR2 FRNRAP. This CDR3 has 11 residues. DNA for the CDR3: TGTGCTAGTGGTTTACGAGAGACCCAGTACTTC. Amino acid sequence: CASGLRETQYF.

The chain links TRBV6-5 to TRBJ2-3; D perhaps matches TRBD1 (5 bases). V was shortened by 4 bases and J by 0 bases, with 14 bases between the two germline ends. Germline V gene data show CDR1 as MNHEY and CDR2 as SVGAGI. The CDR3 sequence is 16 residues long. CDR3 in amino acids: CASSSGHSTSTDTQYF. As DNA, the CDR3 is TGTGCCAGCAGTTCCGGACACAGTACTAGCACAGATACGCAGTATTTT.

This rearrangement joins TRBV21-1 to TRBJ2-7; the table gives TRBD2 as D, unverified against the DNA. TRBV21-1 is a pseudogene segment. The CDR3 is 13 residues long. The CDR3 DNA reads TGTGCCCGGTCCGGCGGGGCGTCCTACGAGCAGTACTTC. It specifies CARSGGASYEQYF.

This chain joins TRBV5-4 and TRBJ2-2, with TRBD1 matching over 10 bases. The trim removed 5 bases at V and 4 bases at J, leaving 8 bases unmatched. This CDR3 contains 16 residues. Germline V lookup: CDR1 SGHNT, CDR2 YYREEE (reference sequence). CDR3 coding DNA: TGTGCCAGCAGACCGGGACAGGGGCGGTTCACCGGGGAGCTGTTTTTT. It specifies CASRPGQGRFTGELFF.

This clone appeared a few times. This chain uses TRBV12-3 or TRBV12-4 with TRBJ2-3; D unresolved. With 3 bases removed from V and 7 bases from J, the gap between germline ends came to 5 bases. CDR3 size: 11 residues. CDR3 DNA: TGTGCCAGCAGTTTTTTCAATACGCAGTATTTT. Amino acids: CASSFFNTQYF.

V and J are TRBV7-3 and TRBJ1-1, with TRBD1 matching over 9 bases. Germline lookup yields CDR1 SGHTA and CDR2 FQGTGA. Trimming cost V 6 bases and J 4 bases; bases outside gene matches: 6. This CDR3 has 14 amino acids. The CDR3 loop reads CASSPGTGSTEAFF. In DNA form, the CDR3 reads TGTGCCAGCAGTCCCGGGACAGGGAGCACTGAAGCTTTCTTT.

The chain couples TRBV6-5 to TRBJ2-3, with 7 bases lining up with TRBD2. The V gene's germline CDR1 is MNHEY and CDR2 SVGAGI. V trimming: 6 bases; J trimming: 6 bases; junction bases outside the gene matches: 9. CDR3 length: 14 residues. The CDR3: CASRTSPEPDTQYF. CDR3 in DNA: TGTGCCAGCAGGACTAGCCCCGAGCCGGATACGCAGTATTTT.

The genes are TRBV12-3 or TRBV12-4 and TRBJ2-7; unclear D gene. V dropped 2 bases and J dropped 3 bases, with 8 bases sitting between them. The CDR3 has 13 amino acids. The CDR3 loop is CASSLKTHYEQYF. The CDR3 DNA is TGTGCCAGCAGTTTAAAGACTCACTACGAGCAGTACTTC.

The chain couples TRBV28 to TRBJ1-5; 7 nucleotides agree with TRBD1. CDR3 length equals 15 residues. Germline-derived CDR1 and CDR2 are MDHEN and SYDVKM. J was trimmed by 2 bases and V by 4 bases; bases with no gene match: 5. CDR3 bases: TGTGCCAGCAGTTCTCAAACAGGGGGCAATCAGCCCCAGCATTTT. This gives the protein CASSSQTGGNQPQHF.

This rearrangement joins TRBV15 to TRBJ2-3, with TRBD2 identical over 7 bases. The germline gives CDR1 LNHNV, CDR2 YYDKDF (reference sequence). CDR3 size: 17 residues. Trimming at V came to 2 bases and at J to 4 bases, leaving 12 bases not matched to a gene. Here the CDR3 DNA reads TGTGCCACCAGCAGACCATCCTATGGCGGGAGCGCAGATACGCAGTATTTT. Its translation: CATSRPSYGGSADTQYF.

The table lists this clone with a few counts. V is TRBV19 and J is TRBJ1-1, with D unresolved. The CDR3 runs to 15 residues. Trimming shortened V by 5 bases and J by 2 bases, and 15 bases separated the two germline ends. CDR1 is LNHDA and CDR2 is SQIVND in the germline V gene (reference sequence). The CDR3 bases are TGTGCCAGTAGTCCATCCCGCCCGGGCAACACTGAAGCTTTCTTT. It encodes CASSPSRPGNTEAFF.

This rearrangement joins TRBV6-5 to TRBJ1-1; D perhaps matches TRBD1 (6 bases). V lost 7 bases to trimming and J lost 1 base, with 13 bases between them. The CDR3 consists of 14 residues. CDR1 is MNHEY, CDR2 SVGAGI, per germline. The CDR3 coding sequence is TGTGCCAGCATAGTTGACAGGAGGAACACTGAAGCTTTCTTT. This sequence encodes CASIVDRRNTEAFF.

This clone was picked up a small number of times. CDR3 residues: CATSDLDGAGYTF. The CDR3 DNA reads as TGTGCCACCAGTGATTTGGACGGAGCTGGCTACACCTTC. The rearrangement uses TRBV24-1 and TRBJ1-2; D unresolved. Germline V gives CDR1 KGHDR, CDR2 SFDVKD. V dropped 0 bases and J dropped 7 bases, with 8 bases sitting between them. The CDR3 is made up of 13 amino acids.

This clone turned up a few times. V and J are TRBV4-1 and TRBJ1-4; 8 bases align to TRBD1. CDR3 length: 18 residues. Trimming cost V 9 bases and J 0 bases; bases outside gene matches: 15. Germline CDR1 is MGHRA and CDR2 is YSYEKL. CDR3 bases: TGCGCCAGTTCACAGTGGGGGACAGGAGTTGCAACTAATGAAAAACTGTTTTTT. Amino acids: CASSQWGTGVATNEKLFF.

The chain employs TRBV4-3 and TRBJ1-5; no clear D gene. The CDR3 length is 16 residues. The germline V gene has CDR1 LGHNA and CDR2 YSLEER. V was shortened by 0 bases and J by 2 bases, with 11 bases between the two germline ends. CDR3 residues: CASSQDAASGNQPQHF. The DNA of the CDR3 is TGCGCCAGCAGCCAAGATGCCGCCTCGGGCAATCAGCCCCAGCATTTT.

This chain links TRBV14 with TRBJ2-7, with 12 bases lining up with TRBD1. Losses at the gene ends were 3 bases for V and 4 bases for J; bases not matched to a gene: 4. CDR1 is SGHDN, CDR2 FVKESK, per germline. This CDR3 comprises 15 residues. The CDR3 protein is CASSHGTGGRYEQYF. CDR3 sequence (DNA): TGTGCCAGCAGCCACGGGACAGGGGGCCGGTACGAGCAGTACTTC. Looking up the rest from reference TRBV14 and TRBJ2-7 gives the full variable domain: EAGVTQFPSHSVIEKGQTVTLRCDPISGHDNLYWYRRVMGKEIKFLLHFVKESKQDESGMPNNRFLAERTGGTYSTLKVQPAELEDSGVYFCASSHGTGGRYEQYFGPGTRLTVT.

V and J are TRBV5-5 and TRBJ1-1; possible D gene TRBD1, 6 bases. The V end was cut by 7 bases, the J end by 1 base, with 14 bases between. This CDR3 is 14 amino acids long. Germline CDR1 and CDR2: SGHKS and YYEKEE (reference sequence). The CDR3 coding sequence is TGTGCCAGCTGTCGGGACACAACGAACACTGAAGCTTTCTTT. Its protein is CASCRDTTNTEAFF.

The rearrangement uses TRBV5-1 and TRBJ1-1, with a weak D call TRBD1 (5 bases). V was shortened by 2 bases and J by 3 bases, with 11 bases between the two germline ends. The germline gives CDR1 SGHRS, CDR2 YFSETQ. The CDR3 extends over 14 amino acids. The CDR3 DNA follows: TGCGCCAGCAGCTTCCTCCGGGGGGACACTGAAGCTTTCTTT. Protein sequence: CASSFLRGDTEAFF.

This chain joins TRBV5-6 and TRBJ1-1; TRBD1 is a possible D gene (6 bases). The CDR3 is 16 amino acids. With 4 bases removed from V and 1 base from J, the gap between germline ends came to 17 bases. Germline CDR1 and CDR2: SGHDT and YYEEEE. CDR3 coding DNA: TGTGCCAGCAGCCTGTCCCGGGACACGGAGAACACTGAAGCTTTCTTT. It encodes CASSLSRDTENTEAFF. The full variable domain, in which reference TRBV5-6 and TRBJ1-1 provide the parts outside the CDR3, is DAGVTQSPTHLIKTRGQQVTLRCSPKSGHDTVSWYQQALGQGPQFIFQYYEEEERQRGNFPDRFSGHQFPNYSSELNVNALLLGDSALYLCASSLSRDTENTEAFFGQGTRLTVV.

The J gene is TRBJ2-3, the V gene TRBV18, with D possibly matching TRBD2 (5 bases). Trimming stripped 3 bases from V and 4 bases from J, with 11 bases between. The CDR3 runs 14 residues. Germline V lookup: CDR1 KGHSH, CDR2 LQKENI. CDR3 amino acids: CASSPQASPDTQYF. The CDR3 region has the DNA TGTGCCAGCTCACCTCAGGCTAGCCCAGATACGCAGTATTTT.

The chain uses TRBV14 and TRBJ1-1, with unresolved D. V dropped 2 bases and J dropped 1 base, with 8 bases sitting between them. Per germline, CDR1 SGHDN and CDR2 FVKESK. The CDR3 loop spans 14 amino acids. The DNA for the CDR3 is TGTGCCAGCAGCCAACTAATCCGGAACACTGAAGCTTTCTTT. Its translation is CASSQLIRNTEAFF.

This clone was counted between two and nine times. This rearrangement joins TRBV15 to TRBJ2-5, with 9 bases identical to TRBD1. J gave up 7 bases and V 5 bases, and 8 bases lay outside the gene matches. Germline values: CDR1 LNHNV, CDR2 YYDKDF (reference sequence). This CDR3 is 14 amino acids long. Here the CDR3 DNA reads TGTGCCACCAGCTGGACAGGGGCGGGTGGGACCCAGTACTTC. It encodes CATSWTGAGGTQYF. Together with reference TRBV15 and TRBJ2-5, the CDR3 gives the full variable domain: DAMVIQNPRYQVTQFGKPVTLSCSQTLNHNVMYWYQQKSSQAPKLLFHYYDKDFNNEADTPDNFQSRRPNTSFCFLDIRSPGLGDTAMYLCATSWTGAGGTQYFGPGTRLLVL.

Here the CDR3 reads CASSQDPWPGLNTEAFF. For the CDR3, the DNA is TGCGCCAGCAGCCAAGACCCCTGGCCAGGGTTGAACACTGAAGCTTTCTTT. The gene calls are TRBV4-1 and TRBJ1-1; possibly TRBD1 for D (5 bases). With 0 bases removed from V and 0 bases from J, the gap between germline ends came to 14 bases. From germline, CDR1 is MGHRA and CDR2 YSYEKL. The CDR3 runs to 17 residues.

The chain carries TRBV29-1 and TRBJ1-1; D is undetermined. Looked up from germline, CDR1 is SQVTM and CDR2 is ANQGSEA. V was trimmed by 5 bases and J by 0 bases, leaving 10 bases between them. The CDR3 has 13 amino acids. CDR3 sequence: CSVRMVMNTEAFF. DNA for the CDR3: TGCAGCGTTCGTATGGTCATGAACACTGAAGCTTTCTTT.

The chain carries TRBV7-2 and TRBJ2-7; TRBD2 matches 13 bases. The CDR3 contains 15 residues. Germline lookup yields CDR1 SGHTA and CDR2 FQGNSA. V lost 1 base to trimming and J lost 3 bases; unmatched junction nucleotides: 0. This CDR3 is CASSLGLAGGYEQYF. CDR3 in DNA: TGTGCCAGCAGCTTAGGACTAGCGGGAGGCTACGAGCAGTACTTC.

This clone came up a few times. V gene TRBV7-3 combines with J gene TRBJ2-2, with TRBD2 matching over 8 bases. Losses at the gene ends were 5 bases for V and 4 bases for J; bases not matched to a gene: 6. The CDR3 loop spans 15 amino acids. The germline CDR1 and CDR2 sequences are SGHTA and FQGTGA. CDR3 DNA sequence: TGTGCCAGCAGCACATCCGGGACTAGCACCGGGGAGCTGTTTTTT. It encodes CASSTSGTSTGELFF.